This T cell receptor beta chain was captured by sequencing in a study of shared clonotypes between healthy human individuals. About this clone itself: Its cognate antigen is unknown.

Germline lookup yields CDR1 WSHSY and CDR2 SAAADI. V lost 4 bases and J lost 3; bases outside the gene matches: 11. This CDR3 is built from 16 residues. Whole-study findings and limits: The study found about 5% of naive CD4 clonotypes shared across a handful of donors.

It was 200 to 250 ng DNA, 30,000 or so T cell genomes, that sorted-subset replicate PCRs used. How the authors handled the data: Filtering differed, since immunoSEQ gave only junction sequences and no quality scores. Assay: immunoSEQ multiplex PCR; the TCRdb copy retains only in-frame clones and omits some. V and J calls plus clone size are reproduced from that table; the DNA served to infer D and trimming. The sample includes a few million clones, 85% to 95% of them seen just once. V and J are TRBV10-2 and TRBJ2-7, with 8 bases matching TRBD2. This receptor was obtained from a man aged 18 to 29 in good health. Some clones in this sample may be carry-over from other donors' samples. Sequenced: naive CD4+ T cells from PBMCs. Subset: CD45RA+ positively selected. CDR3 protein: CASSAPGGPFVYEQYF. CDR3 in DNA: TGCGCCAGCAGTGCGCCGGGAGGGCCTTTTGTCTACGAGCAGTACTTC.